These T cell receptor beta chains were read from a single sample in a study of blood T cell repertoires in COVID-19. Sequenced by immunoSEQ multiplex PCR; TCRdb stores in-frame clones only, minus some. The table lists around 190,000 clones, roughly 80% of them singletons, with around 5.9% in the top ten. The source material was peripheral blood. The source of these receptors is a woman in her thirties or forties with COVID-19, enrolled during active disease. CDR3s include the opening cysteine and the closing phenylalanine or tryptophan. The size of a clone is reported for some rows only, either as once, few or many, or as a class for expanded clones.

v_gene: TRBV29-1
abundance: once
CDR3aa: CSVSIPSYNEQFF

v_gene: TRBV6-2/TRBV6-3
abundance: .
CDR3aa: CASSYPLQENTEAFF

v_gene: TRBV28
abundance: .
CDR3aa: CASSFRGAQETQYF

v_gene: TRBV29-1
abundance: .
CDR3aa: CSASGLAGGKIIEQYF

v_gene: TRBV13
abundance: few
CDR3aa: CASSRGTENYGYTF

v_gene: TRBV4-3
abundance: .
CDR3aa: CASSQDGGVRGLFGYTF

v_gene: TRBV3-1/TRBV3-2
abundance: .
CDR3aa: CASSPTGTDFYEQYF

v_gene: TRBV10-2
abundance: .
CDR3aa: CASRAGTGGQSYTF

v_gene: TRBV29-1
abundance: .
CDR3aa: CSVRSGTSGGDTQYF

v_gene: TRBV6-5
abundance: .
CDR3aa: CASRFSGGEGEKLFF

v_gene: TRBV19
abundance: .
CDR3aa: CASRPSLGGYGYTF